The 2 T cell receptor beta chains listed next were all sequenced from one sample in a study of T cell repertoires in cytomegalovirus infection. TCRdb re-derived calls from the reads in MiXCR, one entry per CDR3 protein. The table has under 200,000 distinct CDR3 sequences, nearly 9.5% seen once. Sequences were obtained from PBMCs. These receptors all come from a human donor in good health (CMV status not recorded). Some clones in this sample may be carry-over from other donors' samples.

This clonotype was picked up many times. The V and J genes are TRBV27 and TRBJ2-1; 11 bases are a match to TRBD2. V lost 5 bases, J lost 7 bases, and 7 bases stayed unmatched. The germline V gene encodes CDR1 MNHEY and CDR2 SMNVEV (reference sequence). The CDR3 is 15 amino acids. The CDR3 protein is CASSPTSGKTNEQFF. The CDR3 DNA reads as TGTGCCAGCAGTCCGACTAGCGGGAAAACAAATGAGCAGTTCTTC.

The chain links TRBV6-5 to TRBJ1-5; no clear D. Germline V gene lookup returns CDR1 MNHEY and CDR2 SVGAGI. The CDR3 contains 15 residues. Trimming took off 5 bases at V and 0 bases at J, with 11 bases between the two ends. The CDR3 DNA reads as TGTGCCAGCAGTCCGTCGGGGTATAGCAATCAGCCCCAGCATTTT. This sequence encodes CASSPSGYSNQPQHF.